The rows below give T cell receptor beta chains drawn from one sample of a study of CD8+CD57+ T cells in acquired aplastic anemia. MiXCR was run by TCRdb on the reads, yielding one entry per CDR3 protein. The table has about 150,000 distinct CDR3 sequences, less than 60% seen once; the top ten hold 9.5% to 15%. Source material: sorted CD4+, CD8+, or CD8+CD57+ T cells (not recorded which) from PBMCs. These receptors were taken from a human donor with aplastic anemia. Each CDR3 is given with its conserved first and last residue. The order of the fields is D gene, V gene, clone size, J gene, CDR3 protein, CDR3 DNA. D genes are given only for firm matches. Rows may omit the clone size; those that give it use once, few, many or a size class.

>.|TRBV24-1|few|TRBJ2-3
CATSDTGRGSTDTQYF
TGTGCCACCAGTGATACCGGAAGGGGCAGCACAGATACGCAGTATTTT
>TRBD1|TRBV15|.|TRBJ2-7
CATSREGGFYEQYF
TGTGCCACCAGCAGAGAAGGGGGCTTCTACGAGCAGTACTTC
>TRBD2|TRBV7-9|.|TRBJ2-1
CASSSPEGASGGVHYNEQFF
TGTGCCAGCAGCTCACCCGAGGGAGCTAGCGGGGGGGTCCACTACAATGAGCAGTTCTTC
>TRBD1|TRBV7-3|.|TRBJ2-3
CASSPRGTGFSTDTQYF
TGTGCCAGCAGCCCCAGGGGGACAGGGTTTAGCACAGATACGCAGTATTTT
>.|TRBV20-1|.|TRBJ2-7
CSASGRRPGYEQYF
TGCAGTGCTAGCGGCAGGCGGCCAGGCTACGAGCAGTACTTC
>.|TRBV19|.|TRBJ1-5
CASSAGQSNQPQHF
TGTGCCAGCAGCGCCGGACAGTCCAATCAGCCCCAGCATTTT
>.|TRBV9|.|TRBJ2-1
CASSTEEQFF
TGTGCCAGCAGTACAGAGGAGCAGTTCTTC
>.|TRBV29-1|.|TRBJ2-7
CSVATGFYEQYF
TGCAGCGTTGCGACGGGTTTCTACGAGCAGTACTTC
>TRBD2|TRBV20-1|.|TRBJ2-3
CSARDLLAASTDTQYF
TGCAGTGCTAGAGATCTCCTAGCGGCTAGCACAGATACGCAGTATTTT
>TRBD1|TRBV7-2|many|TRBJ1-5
CASSSGTAQPQHF
TGTGCCAGCAGCTCCGGGACAGCTCAGCCCCAGCATTTT
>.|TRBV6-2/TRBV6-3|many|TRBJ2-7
CASTGGALGEQYF
TGTGCCAGCACTGGCGGGGCCCTGGGGGAGCAGTACTTC
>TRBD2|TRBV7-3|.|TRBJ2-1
CASSGTSGGYNEQFF
TGTGCCAGCAGCGGGACTAGCGGGGGTTACAATGAGCAGTTCTTC
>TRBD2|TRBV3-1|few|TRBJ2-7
CASSSSGTTSGGYEQYF
TGTGCCAGCTCGTCGTCCGGGACTACCAGCGGTGGATACGAGCAGTACTTC
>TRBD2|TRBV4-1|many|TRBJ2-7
CASSHEGLAGVDSYEQYF
TGCGCCAGCAGCCACGAGGGACTAGCGGGGGTCGACTCCTACGAGCAGTACTTC
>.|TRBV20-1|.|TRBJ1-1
CSASDRRTEAFF
TGCAGTGCTAGTGACAGGCGCACTGAAGCTTTCTTT
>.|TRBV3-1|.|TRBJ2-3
CASSPGWGAGDTQYF
TGTGCCAGCAGCCCCGGGTGGGGGGCTGGAGATACGCAGTATTTT
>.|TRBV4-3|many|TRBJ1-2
CASSQEASLYGYTF
TGCGCCAGCAGCCAAGAGGCCAGTCTCTATGGCTACACCTTC
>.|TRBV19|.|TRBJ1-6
CASSTENYNSPLHF
TGTGCCAGTAGTACCGAGAACTATAATTCACCCCTCCACTTT
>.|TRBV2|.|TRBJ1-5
CASKAGEGQPQHF
TGTGCCAGCAAGGCAGGGGAAGGTCAGCCCCAGCATTTT
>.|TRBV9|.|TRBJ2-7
CASSAGDFSYEQYF
TGTGCCAGCAGCGCCGGGGACTTCTCGTACGAGCAGTACTTC
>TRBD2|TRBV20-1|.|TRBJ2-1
CSASGGFAGGKHNEQFF
TGCAGTGCTAGCGGGGGTTTCGCGGGGGGCAAACACAATGAGCAGTTCTTC
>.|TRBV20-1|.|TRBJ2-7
CSGAKPGIDEQYF
TGCAGTGGTGCAAAGCCAGGGATCGACGAGCAGTACTTC
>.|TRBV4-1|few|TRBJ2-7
CASSRVGYEQYF
TGCGCCAGCAGCCGAGTGGGATACGAGCAGTACTTC
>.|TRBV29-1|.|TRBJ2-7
CSVEDLGGPSYEQYF
TGCAGCGTTGAAGATCTGGGGGGGCCCTCCTACGAGCAGTACTTC
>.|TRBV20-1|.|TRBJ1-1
CSQESGTKLSF
TGCAGTCAAGAATCCGGGACAAAGCTTTCCTTT
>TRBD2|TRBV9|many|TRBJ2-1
CANTQGLAGSYNEQFF
TGTGCCAATACACAGGGACTAGCGGGGTCCTACAATGAGCAGTTCTTC
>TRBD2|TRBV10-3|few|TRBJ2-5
CAISEFSGSAQETQYF
TGTGCCATCAGTGAGTTTAGCGGGAGCGCTCAAGAGACCCAGTACTTC
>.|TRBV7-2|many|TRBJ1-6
CASSLPERRFSPLHF
TGTGCCAGCAGCCTTCCAGAACGGAGATTTTCACCCCTCCACTTT
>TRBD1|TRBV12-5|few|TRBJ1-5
CASGLSGDRGWGQPQHF
TGTGCTAGTGGTTTGAGTGGGGACAGGGGATGGGGGCAGCCCCAGCATTTT
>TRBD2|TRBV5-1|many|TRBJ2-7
CASSTGTSAYEQYF
TGCGCCAGCAGCACAGGGACTAGTGCGTACGAGCAGTACTTC
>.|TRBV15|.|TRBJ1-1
CATSRGQVGTEAFF
TGTGCCACCAGCAGAGGGCAGGTTGGCACTGAAGCTTTCTTT
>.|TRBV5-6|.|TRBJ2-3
CASSLGGSRTWVDTQYF
TGTGCCAGCAGCTTGGGTGGATCCAGGACGTGGGTAGATACGCAGTATTTT
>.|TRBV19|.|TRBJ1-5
CASSLTGGGNQPQHF
TGTGCCAGTAGCCTAACCGGCGGGGGCAATCAGCCCCAGCATTTT
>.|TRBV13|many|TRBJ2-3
CASSSRPGGTDTQYF
TGTGCCAGCAGCTCCCGCCCGGGCGGCACAGATACGCAGTATTTT
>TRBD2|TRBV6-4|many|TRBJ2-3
CASSDSGGGAADTQYF
TGTGCCAGCAGTGACTCGGGCGGGGGGGCCGCAGATACGCAGTATTTT
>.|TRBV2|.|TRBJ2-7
CASSSGTPNEQYF
TGTGCCAGCAGCTCGGGTACCCCCAACGAGCAGTACTTC
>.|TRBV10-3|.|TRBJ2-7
CAIGVEQYF
TGTGCCATCGGAGTCGAGCAGTACTTC
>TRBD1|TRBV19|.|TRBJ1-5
CASSIRTGGNNQPQHF
TGTGCCAGTAGTATACGGACAGGGGGTAACAATCAGCCCCAGCATTTT
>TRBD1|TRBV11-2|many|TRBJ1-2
CASSKTGTDNYGYTF
TGTGCCAGCAGCAAAACCGGGACAGACAACTATGGCTACACCTTC
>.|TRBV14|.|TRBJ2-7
CASSQAWTGVGYDYEQYF
TGTGCCAGCAGCCAAGCTTGGACTGGGGTAGGCTATGACTACGAGCAGTACTTC
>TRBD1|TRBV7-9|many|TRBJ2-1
CASSSPPGQEVYEQFF
TGTGCCAGCAGCTCCCCCCCGGGACAGGAGGTTTATGAGCAGTTCTTC
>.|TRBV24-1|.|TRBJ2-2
CATREGSDTGELFF
TGTGCCACCAGGGAGGGGTCGGACACCGGGGAGCTGTTTTTT
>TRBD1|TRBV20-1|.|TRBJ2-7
CSARDLGQGPYEQYF
TGCAGTGCTAGAGACCTTGGACAGGGCCCCTACGAGCAGTACTTC
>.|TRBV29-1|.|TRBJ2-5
CSAEGKGRETQYF
TGCAGCGCCGAGGGGAAGGGCAGAGAGACCCAGTACTTC
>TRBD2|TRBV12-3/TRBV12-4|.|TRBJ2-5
CASSSAGGAKTQYF
TGTGCCAGCAGCAGCGCGGGGGGGGCGAAGACCCAGTACTTC
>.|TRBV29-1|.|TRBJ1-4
CSARWGAGEKLFF
TGCAGCGCCCGGTGGGGGGCAGGGGAAAAACTGTTTTTT
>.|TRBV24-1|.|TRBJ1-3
CATSDASGNTIYF
TGTGCCACCAGTGACGCCTCTGGAAACACCATATATTTT
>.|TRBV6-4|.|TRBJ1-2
CASSEDGNHYGYTF
TGTGCCAGCAGTGAGGACGGAAACCATTATGGCTACACCTTC
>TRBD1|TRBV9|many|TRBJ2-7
CASSDPGQSHEQYF
TGTGCCAGCAGCGATCCGGGACAGTCCCACGAGCAGTACTTC
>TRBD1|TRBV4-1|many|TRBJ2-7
CASSQGGQGREQYF
TGCGCCAGCAGCCAAGGGGGACAGGGAAGGGAACAGTACTTC
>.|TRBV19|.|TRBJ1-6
CASSNPPSDSPLHF
TGTGCCAGTAGTAATCCCCCATCCGATTCACCCCTCCACTTT
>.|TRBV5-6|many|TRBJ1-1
CASSLVGGQNTEAFF
TGTGCCAGCAGCTTGGTGGGGGGACAAAACACTGAAGCTTTCTTT
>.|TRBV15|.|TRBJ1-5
CATSFGNQPQHF
TGTGCCACCTCGTTCGGCAATCAGCCCCAGCATTTT
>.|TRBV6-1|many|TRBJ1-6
CASSEWELTDSPLHF
TGTGCCAGCAGTGAATGGGAGTTGACAGATTCACCCCTCCACTTT
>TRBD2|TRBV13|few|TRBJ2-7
CASSLLTSGGALPYEQYF
TGTGCCAGCAGCTTACTGACTAGCGGGGGGGCTCTTCCGTACGAGCAGTACTTC
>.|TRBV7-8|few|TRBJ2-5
CASSLHIF
TGTGCCAGCAGCCTACATATCTTC
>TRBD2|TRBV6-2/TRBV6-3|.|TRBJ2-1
CASTPHSGGVLYNEQSF
TGTGCCAGCACCCCACATAGCGGGGGGGTCCTCTACAATGAGCAGTCCTTC
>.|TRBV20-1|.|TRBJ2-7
CSAAQGYEQYF
TGCAGTGCTGCCCAGGGTTACGAGCAGTACTTC
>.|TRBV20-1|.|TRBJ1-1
CSAREGMGVTEAFF
TGCAGTGCGAGGGAGGGGATGGGTGTGACTGAAGCTTTCTTT